The source of this T cell receptor beta chain is a study of CD8 T cells in ankylosing spondylitis. Study-level points and caveats: Ankylosing spondylitis blood appeared to be characterized by a TCR beta motif of several highly homologous variants. Disease-linked clones reportedly showed significant enrichment in matched ankylosing spondylitis synovial fluid.

For this clonotype: Its antigen is unknown.

TCR beta libraries were made by quantitative 5'-RACE with molecular barcodes. One entry per CDR3 protein results from TCRdb running MiXCR on the 5' RACE reads. There are some 240,000 distinct CDR3 sequences in the sample; approximately 24% occur only once, and 0.6% to 0.75% lies in the top ten. V was pared by 3 bases and J by 7 bases, with 8 bases between. The CDR3 runs to 11 residues. Germline assignment: CDR1 SGHDT and CDR2 YYEEEE. The chain uses TRBV5-6 and TRBJ2-7; D gene uncertain. The sequence derives from a male donor with ankylosing spondylitis or in good health (not recorded which). Sequenced: blood, either unsorted or a sorted T cell fraction (not recorded which). DNA for the CDR3: TGTGCCAGCAGCTCTCACTGGGAGCAGTACTTC. Translated: CASSSHWEQYF.